These 9 T cell receptor beta chains originate from one sample sequenced in a study of blood T cell repertoires in COVID-19. Repertoires were generated with immunoSEQ multiplex PCR, while TCRdb's copy carries only in-frame clones and drops some. The table records some 110,000 clones, 70% to 80% of them present only once. The sequencing sample was made of peripheral blood. The source of these receptors is a man in his sixties or seventies with acute or convalescent COVID-19.

This clone came up once. V gene TRBV5-4 combines with J gene TRBJ2-2, with 10 nucleotides matching TRBD2. Germline trimming cut 2 bases from V and 6 bases from J; bases unmatched to any gene: 4. The CDR3 is 15 amino acids. Per germline, CDR1 SGHNT and CDR2 YYREEE (reference sequence). CDR3 in DNA: TGTGCCAGCAGCTTAAGCGGGGGGGCTGCCGGGGAGCTGTTTTTT. Its protein product is CASSLSGGAAGELFF.

This clone occurred once. The chain links TRBV18 to TRBJ2-7, with 7 bases aligning to TRBD1. The V gene end was trimmed by 4 bases and the J gene end by 5 bases; junction bases not matched to a gene: 5. The CDR3 consists of 13 residues. Germline V gene sequence: CDR1 KGHSH, CDR2 LQKENI. The CDR3 bases are TGTGCCAGCTCACTTAGACAGGGCGACGAGCAGTACTTC. It encodes CASSLRQGDEQYF.

The genes are TRBV2 and TRBJ2-2; 12 bases line up with TRBD1. Germline V gives CDR1 SNHLY, CDR2 FYNNEI. The CDR3 sequence is 14 residues long. The ends lost 8 bases at V and 8 bases at J; junction bases unmatched: 6. The CDR3 loop reads CASVRDRGRGELFF. CDR3 coding DNA: TGTGCCAGCGTTCGGGACAGGGGGCGAGGGGAGCTGTTTTTT.

The genes are TRBV25-1 and TRBJ2-1; a weak D match, TRBD2 (5 bases). The germline gives CDR1 MGHDK, CDR2 SYGVNS. This CDR3 region has 13 residues. The V and J ends lost 4 bases and 7 bases respectively, with 11 bases between them. In nucleotides, the CDR3 is TGTGCCAGCAGTGTGGTAGCGCGAAATGAGCAGTTCTTC. It yields the protein CASSVVARNEQFF.

The V and J genes are TRBV19 and TRBJ2-7, with D perhaps matching TRBD1 (5 bases). This CDR3 is built from 13 residues. V dropped 3 bases and J dropped 2 bases, with 8 bases sitting between them. In germline, CDR1 is LNHDA, CDR2 SQIVND (reference sequence). DNA for the CDR3: TGTGCCAGTAGTATGGCAGGGCCCTACGAGCAGTACTTC. Residues: CASSMAGPYEQYF.

Points on this clone: The same CDR3 arises from other DNA sequences in this sample as well. This chain links TRBV3-1 (or the pseudogene TRBV3-2) with TRBJ2-7; D gene ambiguous. V dropped 0 bases and J dropped 1 base, with 10 bases sitting between them. The CDR3 contains 15 residues. The V gene's germline CDR1 is LGHDT and CDR2 YNNKEL (reference sequence). CDR3 DNA sequence: TGTGCCAGCAGCCAAGATCCGAGCTCTTCCTACGAGCAGTACTTC. Amino acid sequence: CASSQDPSSSYEQYF.

This clone has just one count. The chain links TRBV6-5 to TRBJ2-2; perhaps TRBD2 as D (6 bases). Trimming stripped 7 bases from V and 5 bases from J, with 17 bases between. Germline CDR1 and CDR2: MNHEY and SVGAGI. The CDR3 spans 15 residues. The CDR3 reads CASTPGEFGTGELFF. In nucleotides, the CDR3 is TGTGCCAGCACTCCGGGGGAATTTGGGACCGGGGAGCTGTTTTTT.

The genes are TRBV5-1 and TRBJ1-6; possible D gene TRBD1, 6 bases. The CDR3 is 15 amino acids. Trimming took 3 bases from V and 5 from J, leaving 12 bases between them. CDR1 SGHRS and CDR2 YFSETQ come from the germline V gene. As DNA, the CDR3 is TGCGCCAGCAGCTCACAGGGTGGAGATAATTCACCCCTCCACTTT. Translated, it gives CASSSQGGDNSPLHF.

This clone was seen a few times. At one end the junction does not follow the germline gene, possibly because of a read error. J is TRBJ1-5 and V is TRBV2; TRBD1 aligns across 11 bases. Germline V gene sequence: CDR1 SNHLY, CDR2 FYNNEI. This CDR3 has 15 amino acids. The CDR3 coding sequence is TGTGCCAGCAGTGAAGGGACAGGGGGCTATCAACCCCAGCATTTT. Translating gives CASSEGTGGYQPQHF.